This T cell receptor (beta chain) was identified during a study of response to subunit inactivated influenza vaccine. Regarding this clonotype: What it binds is unknown.

Germline lookup yields CDR1 SGHRS and CDR2 YFSETQ. The V and J ends lost 0 bases and 4 bases, in that order; junction bases with no gene match: 5. There are 16 residues in the CDR3. TCRdb recomputed calls from the RT-PCR reads with MiXCR, one row per CDR3 protein. The sample holds almost 600,000 distinct CDR3 sequences, less than 15% seen once. Whole-study results and caveats: The authors proposed limited new T cell recruitment per seasonal influenza vaccination.

The material sequenced was PBMCs from blood, taken 12 days after vaccination. The chain is built from TRBV5-1 and TRBJ2-3, with 10 bases aligning to TRBD2. The receptor comes from a man aged 50 to 60 who received an inactivated influenza vaccine. The CDR3 sequence: CASSLAPLAGADTQYF. The DNA of the CDR3 is TGCGCCAGCAGCTTGGCTCCCCTAGCGGGGGCAGATACGCAGTATTTT. The entire variable domain, with the rest obtained from reference TRBV5-1 and TRBJ2-3, is as follows: KAGVTQTPRYLIKTRGQQVTLSCSPISGHRSVSWYQQTPGQGLQFLFEYFSETQRNKGNFPGRFSGRQFSNSRSEMNVSTLELGDSALYLCASSLAPLAGADTQYFGPGTRLTVL.